These T cell receptor beta chains were read from a single sample in a study of blood T cell repertoires in COVID-19. Clones were sequenced by immunoSEQ multiplex PCR, and TCRdb holds only the in-frame ones, with some missing. The sample consists of fewer than 65,000 clones, around nine tenths of them appearing once. Sequenced input: peripheral blood. The receptors stem from a man aged 45-65 years with acute or convalescent COVID-19. Both conserved end residues are part of each CDR3. Fields, in order: D gene, clone size, V gene, J gene, CDR3 DNA, CDR3 protein. A D gene is named only where the DNA matches it firmly. Clone size is shown for a subset of rows, as once, few, many or a class of expanded clone.

d_call: TRBD2; clone_size: NA; v_call: TRBV7-2; j_call: TRBJ2-7; cdr3_nt: TGTGCCAGCAGCTTAGGACCACTAGCGGGAGAAGAGCAGTACTTC; cdr3_aa: CASSLGPLAGEEQYF
d_call: TRBD1; clone_size: NA; v_call: TRBV6-5; j_call: TRBJ2-7; cdr3_nt: TGTGCCAGCAGTTACGGACAGGGTGGCTACGAGCAGTACTTC; cdr3_aa: CASSYGQGGYEQYF
d_call: TRBD2; clone_size: NA; v_call: TRBV7-2; j_call: TRBJ2-7; cdr3_nt: TGTGCCAGCAGCCCAGAGGGACTAGCAGGCGAGCAGTACTTC; cdr3_aa: CASSPEGLAGEQYF
d_call: NA; clone_size: NA; v_call: TRBV11-2; j_call: TRBJ2-7; cdr3_nt: TGTGCCAGCAGCTTGCTCAGGGGTACCTACGAGCAGTACTTC; cdr3_aa: CASSLLRGTYEQYF
d_call: NA; clone_size: NA; v_call: TRBV4-1; j_call: TRBJ2-3; cdr3_nt: TGCGCCAGCAGCCCGGGCGGGAGCACAGATACGCAGTATTTT; cdr3_aa: CASSPGGSTDTQYF
d_call: TRBD1; clone_size: NA; v_call: TRBV7-2; j_call: TRBJ1-5; cdr3_nt: TGTGCCAGCAGCCAAGGGACAGGGAGGAGGGATCAGCCCCAGCATTTT; cdr3_aa: CASSQGTGRRDQPQHF
d_call: NA; clone_size: once; v_call: TRBV19; j_call: TRBJ2-1; cdr3_nt: TGTGCCAGTAGTATTTTTGACAGGCAGGACAATGAGCAGTTCTTC; cdr3_aa: CASSIFDRQDNEQFF
d_call: NA; clone_size: NA; v_call: TRBV7-8; j_call: TRBJ1-2; cdr3_nt: TGTGCCAGCAGCCAAACCCGGGGAGGGTGGTTTGACTATGGCTACACCTTC; cdr3_aa: CASSQTRGGWFDYGYTF
d_call: TRBD2; clone_size: NA; v_call: TRBV4-3; j_call: TRBJ2-7; cdr3_nt: TGCGCCAGCAGCCAAGATAGAATAGCGGGAGTACACGAGCAGTACTTC; cdr3_aa: CASSQDRIAGVHEQYF
d_call: NA; clone_size: NA; v_call: TRBV3-1/TRBV3-2; j_call: TRBJ1-2; cdr3_nt: TGTGCCAGCAGCCCAACAAAGCAGGGTACCTATGGCTACACCTTC; cdr3_aa: CASSPTKQGTYGYTF
d_call: TRBD1; clone_size: NA; v_call: TRBV28; j_call: TRBJ2-5; cdr3_nt: TGTGCCAGCAGTTTCTTGACAGGGGGCATGGAGACCCAGTACTTC; cdr3_aa: CASSFLTGGMETQYF
d_call: TRBD1; clone_size: NA; v_call: TRBV11-2; j_call: TRBJ2-4; cdr3_nt: TGTGCCAGCAGCTCCCGACAGGGGCTAGCCAAAAACATTCAGTACTTC; cdr3_aa: CASSSRQGLAKNIQYF
d_call: TRBD1; clone_size: NA; v_call: TRBV11-3; j_call: TRBJ1-2; cdr3_nt: TGTGCCAGCAGCTTCCAGGGGGGAAGATATGGCTACACCTTC; cdr3_aa: CASSFQGGRYGYTF
d_call: TRBD1; clone_size: NA; v_call: TRBV5-5; j_call: TRBJ1-2; cdr3_nt: TGTGCCAGCAGCTTGACTCGAGGGGGCAACTATGGCTACACCTTC; cdr3_aa: CASSLTRGGNYGYTF
d_call: NA; clone_size: NA; v_call: TRBV5-8; j_call: TRBJ1-1; cdr3_nt: TGTGCCAGCAGCTTTACCCAGGGTTACTACCGGAACACTGAAGCTTTCTTT; cdr3_aa: CASSFTQGYYRNTEAFF